The 21 T cell receptor beta chains given below trace back to one sample, sequenced in a study of T-cell memory formation after mild COVID-19. TCRdb called the 5' RACE reads again in MiXCR, with one record for every CDR3 protein. In the table there are fewer than 700,000 distinct CDR3 sequences, more than 15% of which are singletons. Sequencing input: PBMCs or a T cell subset sorted from them (not recorded which). These receptors all come from an adult woman who had mild COVID-19 (a few samples of this study predate the infection). Cell type and time point are not known.

The V call is TRBV6-1, the J call TRBJ2-5; possibly TRBD1 or TRBD2 for D (6 bases each). The CDR3 is made up of 15 amino acids. Germline V gives CDR1 MNHNS, CDR2 SASEGT. V lost 9 bases, J lost 2 bases, and 19 bases lay in between. For the CDR3, the DNA is TGTGCCAGGGGGGGCGCGGTCGGCAGTCAAGAGACCCAGTACTTC. Translation: CARGGAVGSQETQYF.

This clonotype was observed a handful of times. The chain joins TRBV4-3 to TRBJ2-7, with D possibly being TRBD2 (6 bases). The CDR3 consists of 15 residues. Per germline, CDR1 LGHNA and CDR2 YSLEER. Trimming took 0 bases from V and 5 from J, leaving 14 bases between them. The CDR3 region is CASSQDPGSANEQYF. In DNA, the CDR3 is TGCGCCAGCAGCCAAGATCCCGGGAGCGCTAACGAGCAGTACTTC.

V is TRBV6-2 or TRBV6-3 and J is TRBJ2-7; the D gene is possibly TRBD2 (6 bases). Germline CDR1 reads MNHEY; CDR2 reads SVGEGT. V dropped 4 bases and J dropped 6 bases, with 19 bases sitting between them. CDR3 length: 15 amino acids. The CDR3, as DNA: TGTGCCAGCAGTTCCCTGCGGGACGGGAGAAGCGAGCAGTACTTC. It translates to CASSSLRDGRSEQYF.

The chain joins TRBV30 to TRBJ1-5; TRBD1 might be the D (5 bases). This CDR3 spans 14 amino acids. The V and J ends lost 3 bases and 6 bases respectively, with 15 bases between them. CDR1 and CDR2 from the germline V gene are GTSNPN and SVGIG (reference sequence). The CDR3 protein is CAWRTPGGTQPQHF. In DNA, the CDR3 is TGTGCCTGGAGGACCCCGGGGGGGACTCAGCCCCAGCATTTT.

CDR3 in DNA: TGTGCCAGTAGTATAGATCTGCCGGGCCCCCCGAGGGATACGCAGTATTTT. Translating it yields CASSIDLPGPPRDTQYF. The chain employs TRBV19 and TRBJ2-3; D ambiguous. Per germline, CDR1 LNHDA and CDR2 SQIVND (reference sequence). This CDR3 spans 17 amino acids. Trimming took off 0 bases at V and 6 bases at J, with 19 bases between the two ends.

This chain joins TRBV2 and TRBJ1-5, with TRBD1 identical over 8 bases. The V and J ends lost 7 bases and 7 bases, in that order; junction bases with no gene match: 9. The CDR3 totals 14 residues. The germline gives CDR1 SNHLY, CDR2 FYNNEI. The CDR3 DNA reads TGTGCCAGCACCCCCGGACAGGGTGGACAGCCCCAGCATTTT. Protein: CASTPGQGGQPQHF.

V and J are TRBV5-1 and TRBJ2-1; 12 nucleotides match TRBD2. J was trimmed by 3 bases and V by 4 bases; bases with no gene match: 2. CDR1 and CDR2 from the germline V gene are SGHRS and YFSETQ. The length of the CDR3 is 15 residues. In DNA form, the CDR3 reads TGCGCCAGCAGCAAACTAGCGGGGGGCTACAATGAGCAGTTCTTC. It encodes CASSKLAGGYNEQFF.

This clonotype was counted only a few times. The chain uses TRBV18 and TRBJ2-5; 8 bases fit TRBD1. CDR3 length: 14 residues. The J segment lost 4 bases and the V segment lost 1 base, leaving 2 bases of the junction unmatched. Per the germline V gene, CDR1 is KGHSH and CDR2 is LQKENI. CDR3 loop: CASSPRQGTETQYF. For the CDR3, the DNA is TGTGCCAGCTCACCACGACAGGGGACAGAGACCCAGTACTTC.

The chain couples TRBV4-2 to TRBJ1-1, with 8 bases aligning to TRBD1. The J segment lost 6 bases and the V segment lost 6 bases, leaving 6 bases of the junction unmatched. In germline, CDR1 is LGHNA, CDR2 YNFKEQ. This CDR3 region has 13 residues. The CDR3 nucleotides are TGTGCCAGCAGTTTTTCGACAGGGGCTGAAGCTTTCTTT. As protein: CASSFSTGAEAFF.

This clonotype was detected a few times. The chain carries TRBV6-2 or TRBV6-3 and TRBJ2-7; no reliable D call. CDR1 is MNHEY and CDR2 is SVGEGT in the germline V gene. CDR3 length: 15 amino acids. V was cut by 8 bases and J by 7 bases, with 24 bases left in between. As DNA, the CDR3 is TGTGCCAGCCGCTCTTCTAGTATTGGGAATTATGAGCAGTACTTC. Translated: CASRSSSIGNYEQYF.

A few counts support this clonotype. The chain is built from TRBV5-1 and TRBJ2-5, with D possibly being TRBD1 (6 bases). The CDR3 length is 14 residues. The V gene's germline CDR1 is SGHRS and CDR2 YFSETQ. V was shortened by 4 bases and J by 1 base, with 11 bases between the two germline ends. CDR3 region: CASSRGQIQETQYF. CDR3 bases: TGCGCCAGCAGCCGAGGACAGATCCAAGAGACCCAGTACTTC.

V and J are TRBV7-9 and TRBJ2-7, with D perhaps assigned TRBD1 or TRBD2 (6 bases each). This CDR3 has 14 amino acids. The germline V and J ends were trimmed by 4 bases and 3 bases, with 13 bases remaining between them. Germline V CDR1 and CDR2: SEHNR, FQNEAQ (reference sequence). CDR3 residues: CASSYGGLYYEQYF. The CDR3 nucleotides read TGTGCCAGCAGCTATGGGGGGCTTTACTACGAGCAGTACTTC.

This clonotype was detected a few times. The genes are TRBV7-9 and TRBJ2-3; 13 nucleotides match TRBD2. The germline CDR1 and CDR2 sequences are SEHNR and FQNEAQ (reference sequence). With V trimmed by 2 bases and J by 3 bases, 14 bases remained unmatched. The CDR3 runs to 20 residues. The CDR3 region is CASSLKQEYTSGRVTDTQYF. The CDR3 DNA follows: TGTGCCAGCAGCTTAAAACAAGAATACACTAGCGGGAGGGTGACAGATACGCAGTATTTT.

A few counts support this clonotype. The V gene is TRBV21-1, the J gene TRBJ2-7; the D call TRBD1 from the table was never checked on the DNA. TRBV21-1 is recorded as a pseudogene. The CDR3 is 17 residues long. CDR3 loop: CASSKKESANGHYEQYF. CDR3 coding DNA: TGTGCCAGCAGCAAAAAAGAATCGGCTAACGGACATTACGAGCAGTACTTC.

V is TRBV7-2 and J is TRBJ2-1; 10 positions match TRBD2. The CDR3 has 18 residues. Germline CDR1 reads SGHTA; CDR2 reads FQGNSA. Trimming took 1 base from V and 3 from J; bases not matched to a gene: 9. CDR3 nucleotide sequence: TGTGCCAGCAGCTTAGTGGCCTTGGGACTAGCGAACTACAATGAGCAGTTCTTC. Its translation: CASSLVALGLANYNEQFF.

The table lists this clonotype with a few counts. V usage is TRBV9 and J usage is TRBJ2-1, with a tentative D call TRBD2 (5 bases). CDR3 size: 16 residues. Trimming shortened V by 3 bases and J by 0 bases, and 13 bases separated the two germline ends. Germline CDR1 and CDR2: SGDLS and YYNGEE. This chain's CDR3 is CASSEFGVSSYNEQFF. CDR3 DNA sequence: TGTGCCAGCAGCGAATTCGGGGTGAGCTCCTACAATGAGCAGTTCTTC. The variable domain in full, completed from reference TRBV9 and TRBJ2-1, reads DSGVTQTPKHLITATGQRVTLRCSPRSGDLSVYWYQQSLDQGLQFLIQYYNGEERAKGNILERFSAQQFPDLHSELNLSSLELGDSALYFCASSEFGVSSYNEQFFGPGTRLTVL.

The chain has TRBV5-4 and TRBJ2-5; the D is unclear. This CDR3 region has 13 residues. CDR1 is SGHNT, CDR2 YYREEE, per germline (reference sequence). Trimming shortened V by 2 bases and J by 2 bases, and 7 bases separated the two germline ends. CDR3 in amino acids: CASSLRAQETQYF. For the CDR3, the DNA is TGTGCCAGCAGCTTAAGGGCTCAAGAGACCCAGTACTTC.

In its sample, this clonotype was seen a few times. The rearrangement joins TRBV5-6 to TRBJ2-5; D is unresolved. Trimming removed 7 bases at V and 5 bases at J, with 21 bases between. CDR3 length equals 15 residues. Germline V gene lookup returns CDR1 SGHDT and CDR2 YYEEEE. CDR3 coding DNA: TGTGCCAGCTGTGAGGCGGCGAGGATGGTGGAGACCCAGTACTTC. It specifies CASCEAARMVETQYF.

This chain connects TRBV7-6 to TRBJ2-3; either TRBD1 or TRBD2 may fit D (5 bases each). Germline V gene data show CDR1 as SGHVS and CDR2 as FNYEAQ. The ends were cut back, 6 bases at V and 2 bases at J, with 12 bases in the middle. This CDR3 region has 14 residues. The DNA for the CDR3 is TGTGCCAGCAGGCCCGGGACCATCACAGATACGCAGTATTTT. Translation gives CASRPGTITDTQYF.

The genes are TRBV6-2 or TRBV6-3 and TRBJ2-7; TRBD1 matches 12 bases. The CDR3 contains 17 residues. The V segment lost 4 bases and the J segment 2 bases; nucleotides outside the gene matches: 9. In germline, CDR1 is MNHEY, CDR2 SVGEGT. The CDR3 DNA sequence: TGTGCCAGCAGTTCAACTTCGGGGACAGGGGGCACCTACGAGCAGTACTTC. This translates into CASSSTSGTGGTYEQYF.

This clonotype occurred a few times. The chain joins TRBV3-1 to TRBJ2-7; 12 nucleotides agree with TRBD2. CDR3 size: 16 residues. Germline V gene data show CDR1 as LGHDT and CDR2 as YNNKEL (reference sequence). V lost 3 bases, J lost 7 bases, and 10 bases stayed unmatched. Written as DNA, the CDR3 is TGTGCCAGCAGCCACTTACTAGCGGGAGGATCGGGAGAGCAGTACTTC. It encodes CASSHLLAGGSGEQYF.